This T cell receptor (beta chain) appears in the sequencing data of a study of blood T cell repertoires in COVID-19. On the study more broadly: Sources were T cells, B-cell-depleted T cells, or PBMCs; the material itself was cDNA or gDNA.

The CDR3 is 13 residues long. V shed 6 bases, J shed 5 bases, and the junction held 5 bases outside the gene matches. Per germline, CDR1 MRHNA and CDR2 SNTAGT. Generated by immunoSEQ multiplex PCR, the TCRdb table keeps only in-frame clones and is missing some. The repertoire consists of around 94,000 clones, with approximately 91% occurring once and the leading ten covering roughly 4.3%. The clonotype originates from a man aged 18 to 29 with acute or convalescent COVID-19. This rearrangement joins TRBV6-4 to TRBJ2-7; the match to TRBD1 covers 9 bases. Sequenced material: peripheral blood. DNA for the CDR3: TGTGCCAGCAGCACGGACAGGGGTGACGAGCAGTACTTC. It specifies CASSTDRGDEQYF.